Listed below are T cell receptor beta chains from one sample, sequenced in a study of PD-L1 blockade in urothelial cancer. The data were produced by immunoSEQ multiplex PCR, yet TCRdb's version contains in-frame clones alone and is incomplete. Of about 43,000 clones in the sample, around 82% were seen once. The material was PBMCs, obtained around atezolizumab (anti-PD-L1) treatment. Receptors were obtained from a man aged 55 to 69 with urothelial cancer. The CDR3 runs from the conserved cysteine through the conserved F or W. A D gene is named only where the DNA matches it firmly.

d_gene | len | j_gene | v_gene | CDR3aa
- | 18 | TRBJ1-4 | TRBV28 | CASSLPLEQGPANEKLFF
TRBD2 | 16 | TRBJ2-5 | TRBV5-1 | CASSLVRLATGETQYF
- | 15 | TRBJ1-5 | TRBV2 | CASSVEPYSNQPQHF
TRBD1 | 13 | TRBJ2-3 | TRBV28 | CASRNSGGTGLYF
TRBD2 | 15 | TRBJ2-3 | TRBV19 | CASSPGGASTDTQYF
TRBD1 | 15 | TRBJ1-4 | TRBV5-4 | CASSSGTGGNEKLFF
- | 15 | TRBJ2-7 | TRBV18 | CASSHRQESSYEQYF
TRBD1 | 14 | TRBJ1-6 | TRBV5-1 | CASSEDRVFSPLHF
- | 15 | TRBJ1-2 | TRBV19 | CASNNARGANYGYTF
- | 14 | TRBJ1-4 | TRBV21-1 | CASSKESGDGKLFF
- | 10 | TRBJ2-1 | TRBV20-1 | CSVGHNEQFF
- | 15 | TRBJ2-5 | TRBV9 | CASSVGAANQETQYF
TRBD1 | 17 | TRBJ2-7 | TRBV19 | CASSAWGTGDPSYEQYF
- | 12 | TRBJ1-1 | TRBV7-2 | CATGGANTEAFF
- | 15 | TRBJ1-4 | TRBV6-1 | CASSESEGANEKLFF
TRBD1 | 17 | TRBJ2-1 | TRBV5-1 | CASSLGDRDRSYNEQFF
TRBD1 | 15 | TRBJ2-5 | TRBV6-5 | CASSPGTGVGETQYF
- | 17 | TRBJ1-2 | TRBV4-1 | CASSQVGGQKAYYGYTF
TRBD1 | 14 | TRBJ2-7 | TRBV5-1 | CASSSGQGTYEQYF
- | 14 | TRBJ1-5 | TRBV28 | CASSQVTSNQPQHF
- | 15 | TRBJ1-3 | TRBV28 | CASSSAAASGNTIYF
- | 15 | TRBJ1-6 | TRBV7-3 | CASSRTQGWDSPLHF
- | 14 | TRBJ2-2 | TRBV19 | CATFDRESTGELFF
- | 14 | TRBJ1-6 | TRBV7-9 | CASSWGQDNSPLHF